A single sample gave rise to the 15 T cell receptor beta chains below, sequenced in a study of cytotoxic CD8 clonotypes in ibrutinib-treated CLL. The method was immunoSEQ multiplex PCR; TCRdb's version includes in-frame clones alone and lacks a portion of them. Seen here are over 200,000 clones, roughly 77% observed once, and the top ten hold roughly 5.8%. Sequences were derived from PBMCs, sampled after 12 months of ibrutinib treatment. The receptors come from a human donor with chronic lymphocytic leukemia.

Here the CDR3 reads CASSQVGFPQRGYTF. Written as DNA, the CDR3 is TGCGCCAGCAGCCAAGTTGGTTTCCCCCAGCGTGGCTACACCTTC. The V call is TRBV4-3, the J call TRBJ1-2; D unresolved. The ends were cut back, 1 base at V and 7 bases at J, with 16 bases in the middle. This CDR3 is built from 15 residues. The germline V gene has CDR1 LGHNA and CDR2 YSLEER.

The CDR3 is CASSLSGIYRNGYTF. DNA of the CDR3: TGCGCCAGCAGCTTGTCGGGGATTTATAGGAATGGCTACACCTTC. This chain connects TRBV5-1 to TRBJ1-2; no clear D gene. Germline-derived CDR1 and CDR2 are SGHRS and YFSETQ. Between the trimmed V and J ends, which lost 1 base and 6 bases, there was a span of 16 bases. The CDR3 extends over 15 amino acids.

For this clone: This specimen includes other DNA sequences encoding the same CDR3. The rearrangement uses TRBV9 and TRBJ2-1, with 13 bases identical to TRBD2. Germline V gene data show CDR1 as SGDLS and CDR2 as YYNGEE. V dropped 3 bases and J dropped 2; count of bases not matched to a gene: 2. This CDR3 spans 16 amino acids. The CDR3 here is CASSAGLAGAYNEQFF. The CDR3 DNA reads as TGTGCCAGCAGCGCCGGACTAGCGGGAGCCTACAATGAGCAGTTCTTC.

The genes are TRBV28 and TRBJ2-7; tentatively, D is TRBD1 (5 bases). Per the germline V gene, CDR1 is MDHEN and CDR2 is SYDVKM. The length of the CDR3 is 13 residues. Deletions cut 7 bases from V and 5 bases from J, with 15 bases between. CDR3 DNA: TGTGCCAGCATGGGGCAGGGCGGCCACGAGCAGTACTTC. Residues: CASMGQGGHEQYF. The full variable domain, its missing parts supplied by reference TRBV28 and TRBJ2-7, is DVKVTQSSRYLVKRTGEKVFLECVQDMDHENMFWYRQDPGLGLRLIYFSYDVKMKEKGDIPEGYSVSREKKERFSLILESASTNQTSMYLCASMGQGGHEQYFGPGTRLTVT.

This CDR3 is CASSRSASAANEQFF. As DNA, the CDR3 is TGTGCCAGCAGCCGGTCGGCCAGCGCCGCCAATGAGCAGTTCTTC. The rearrangement joins TRBV5-4 to TRBJ2-1; D ambiguous. V shed 4 bases and J shed 6 bases, with 17 bases lying between them. Per germline, CDR1 SGHNT and CDR2 YYREEE (reference sequence). The length of the CDR3 is 15 residues.

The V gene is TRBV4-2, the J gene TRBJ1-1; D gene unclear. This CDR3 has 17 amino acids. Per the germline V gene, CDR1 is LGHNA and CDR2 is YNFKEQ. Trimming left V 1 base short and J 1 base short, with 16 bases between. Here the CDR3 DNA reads TGTGCCAGCAGCCAAGCCCGGAATACCCTGGGGAACACTGAAGCTTTCTTT. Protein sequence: CASSQARNTLGNTEAFF.

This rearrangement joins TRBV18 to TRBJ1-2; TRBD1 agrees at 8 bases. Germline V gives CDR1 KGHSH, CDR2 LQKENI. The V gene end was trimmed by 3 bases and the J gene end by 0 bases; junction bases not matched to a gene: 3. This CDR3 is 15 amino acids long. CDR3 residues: CASSPGTGANYGYTF. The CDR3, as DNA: TGTGCCAGCTCACCTGGGACAGGCGCTAACTATGGCTACACCTTC.

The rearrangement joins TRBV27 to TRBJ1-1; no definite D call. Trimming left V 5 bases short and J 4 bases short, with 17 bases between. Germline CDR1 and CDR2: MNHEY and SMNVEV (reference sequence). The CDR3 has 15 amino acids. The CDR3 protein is CASSLLGFEVTEAFF. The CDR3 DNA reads TGTGCCAGCAGTCTTCTCGGATTTGAGGTCACTGAAGCTTTCTTT.

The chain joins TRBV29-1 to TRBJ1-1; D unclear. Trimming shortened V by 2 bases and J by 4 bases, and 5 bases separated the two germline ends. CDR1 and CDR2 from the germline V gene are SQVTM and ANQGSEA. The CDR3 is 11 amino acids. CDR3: CSVEWSTEAFF. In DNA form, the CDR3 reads TGCAGCGTTGAATGGTCCACTGAAGCTTTCTTT.

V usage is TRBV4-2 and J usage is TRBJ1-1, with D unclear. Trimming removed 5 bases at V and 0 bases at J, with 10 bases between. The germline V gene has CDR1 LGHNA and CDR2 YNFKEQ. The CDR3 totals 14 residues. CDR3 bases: TGTGCCAGCAGCTTGGGGAGGATGAACACTGAAGCTTTCTTT. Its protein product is CASSLGRMNTEAFF.

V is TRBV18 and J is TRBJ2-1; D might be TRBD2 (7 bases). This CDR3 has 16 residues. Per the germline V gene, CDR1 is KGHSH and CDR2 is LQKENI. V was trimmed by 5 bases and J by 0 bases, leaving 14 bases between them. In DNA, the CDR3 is TGTGCCAGCTCAGAGGGAGGGGGTCGCTCCTACAATGAGCAGTTCTTC. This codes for CASSEGGGRSYNEQFF.

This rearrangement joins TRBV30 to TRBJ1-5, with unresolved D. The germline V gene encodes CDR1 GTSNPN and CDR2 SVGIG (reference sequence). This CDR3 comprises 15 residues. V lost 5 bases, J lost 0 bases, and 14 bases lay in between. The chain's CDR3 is CAWARPFYSNQPQHF. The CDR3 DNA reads TGTGCCTGGGCCCGGCCCTTTTATAGCAATCAGCCCCAGCATTTT.

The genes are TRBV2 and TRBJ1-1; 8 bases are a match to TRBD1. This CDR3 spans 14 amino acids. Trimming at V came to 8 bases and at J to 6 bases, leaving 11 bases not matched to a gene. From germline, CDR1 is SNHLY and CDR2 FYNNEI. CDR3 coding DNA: TGTGCCAGCTCCAACAGGGGGTACGAGCCTGAAGCTTTCTTT. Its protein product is CASSNRGYEPEAFF.

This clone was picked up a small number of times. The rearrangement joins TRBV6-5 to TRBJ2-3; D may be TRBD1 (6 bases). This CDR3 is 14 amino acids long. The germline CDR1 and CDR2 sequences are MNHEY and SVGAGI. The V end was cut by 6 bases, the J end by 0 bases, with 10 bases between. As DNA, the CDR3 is TGTGCCAGCAGGCGGACAGCTAGCACAGATACGCAGTATTTT. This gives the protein CASRRTASTDTQYF.

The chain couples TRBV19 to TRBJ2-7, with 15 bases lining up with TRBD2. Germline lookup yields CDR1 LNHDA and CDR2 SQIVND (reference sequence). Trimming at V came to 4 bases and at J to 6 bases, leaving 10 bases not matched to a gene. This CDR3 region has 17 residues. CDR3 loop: CASSNTGLAGGHSEQYF. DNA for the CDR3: TGTGCCAGTAGTAACACCGGACTAGCGGGAGGGCATTCCGAGCAGTACTTC.